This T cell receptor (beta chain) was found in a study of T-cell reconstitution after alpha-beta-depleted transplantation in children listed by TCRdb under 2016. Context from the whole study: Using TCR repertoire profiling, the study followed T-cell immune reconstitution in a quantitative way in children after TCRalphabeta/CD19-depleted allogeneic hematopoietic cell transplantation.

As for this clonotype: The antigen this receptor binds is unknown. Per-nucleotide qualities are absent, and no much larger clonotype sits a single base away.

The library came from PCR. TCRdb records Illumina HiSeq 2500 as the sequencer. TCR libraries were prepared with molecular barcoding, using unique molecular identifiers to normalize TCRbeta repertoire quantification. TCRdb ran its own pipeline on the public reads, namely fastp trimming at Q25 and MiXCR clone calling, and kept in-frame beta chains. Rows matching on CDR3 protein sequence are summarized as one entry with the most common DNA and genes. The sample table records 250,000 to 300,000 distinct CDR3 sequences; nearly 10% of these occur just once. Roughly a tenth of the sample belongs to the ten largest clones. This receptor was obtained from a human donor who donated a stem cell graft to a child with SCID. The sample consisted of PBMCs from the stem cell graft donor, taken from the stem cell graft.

The encoded CDR3 is CASSLITSYNEQFF. The DNA sequence follows: TGTGCCAGCAGCTTAATAACCTCCTACAATGAGCAGTTCTTC. Recombination joined TRBV11-2 with TRBJ2-1; the D gene is not confidently resolved. CDR1 and CDR2, per the germline V gene, are SGHAT and FQNNGV. A distance of 5 bases separates the germline ends of V and J, which lose 2 bases and 0 bases respectively. Spanning cysteine to phenylalanine, the CDR3 consists of 14 amino acids. The only DNA kept is the CDR3, 42 bases in frame from the first base. This CDR3, with the reference TRBV11-2 and TRBJ2-1 proteins standing in past its ends, gives the full variable domain EAGVAQSPRYKIIEKRQSVAFWCNPISGHATLYWYQQILGQGPKLLIQFQNNGVVDDSQLPKDRFSAERLKGVDSTLKIQPAKLEDSAVYLCASSLITSYNEQFFGPGTRLTVL.